This TCR beta chain was found in a study of cytomegalovirus exposure and HLA in healthy donors. Points from the study as a whole: TCR beta V- and J-gene trimming, according to a later analysis, was linked to a missense DCLRE1C variant. A later analysis reportedly found fewer N-insertions in an Asian-associated ancestry cluster than the roughly 670-donor mean.

This CDR3 comprises 15 residues. Germline V gene data show CDR1 as LNHDA and CDR2 as SQIVND (reference sequence). V shed 4 bases and J 8 bases; nucleotides not matched to a gene: 10. Both 60 Vbeta primers and 13 Jbeta primers went into the PCR. Using immunoSEQ multiplex PCR, the repertoire was profiled, and TCRdb retains in-frame clones only, with some absent. The data contain over 150,000 clones, roughly 80% of them singletons. To note about this clone: Its antigen is undetermined.

The sequence was collected from a male donor in good health and CMV-seronegative. The V call is TRBV19, the J call TRBJ1-4, with 7 bases that match TRBD1. The sequenced sample was PBMCs. CDR3 DNA sequence: TGTGCCAGTAGTACCAAGACAGGGTTAGTCGAAAAACTGTTTTTT. Residues: CASSTKTGLVEKLFF.